The entry that follows covers one T cell receptor (beta chain) sequence. Its target is unknown. The data are from a study of T cell responses to AZD1222 COVID-19 vaccine. Study outcomes and limitations: The breadth and depth of Spike-specific TCRs increased once two AZD1222 doses had been given. Clonal diversity may have been underestimated, and the donors were mostly white British, with more females than males.

V gave up 3 bases and J gave up 2 bases, with 13 bases separating them. CDR1 MDHEN and CDR2 SYDVKM come from the germline V gene. This CDR3 region has 15 residues. Clones were sequenced by immunoSEQ multiplex PCR, and TCRdb holds only the in-frame ones, with some missing. Of over 70,000 clones in the sample, approximately 89% were seen once. Sequences were derived from peripheral blood, sampled 28 days after the second AZD1222 dose. The source is an adult who received the AZD1222 COVID-19 vaccine. The chain is built from TRBV28 and TRBJ1-1, with D uncertain. This chain's CDR3 is CASSFSVPRNTEAFF. Here the CDR3 DNA reads TGTGCCAGCAGTTTTTCGGTACCCCGTAACACTGAAGCTTTCTTT.